Described below is a single TCR beta chain sequence and its context. What it binds is not known. Germline values: CDR1 LNHDA, CDR2 SQIVND (reference sequence). V shed 9 bases and J 3 bases; nucleotides not matched to a gene: 13. The CDR3 is 16 residues long. This specimen comes from a study of cytomegalovirus exposure and HLA in healthy donors. Study results and limitations: HLA allele associations emerged for some 16,000 TCR beta sequences in a later analysis, at 0.05 false discovery rate. Analyzed later, most CMV-associated TCR beta chains appeared HLA-restricted. Across donors, presence/absence analyses took sequencing depth to be roughly uniform.

The PCR contained 60 Vbeta and 13 Jbeta primers. Method: immunoSEQ multiplex PCR; TCRdb's copy keeps in-frame clones and lacks some. This sample has 150,000 to 180,000 clones, with about four fifths found just once. This chain connects TRBV19 to TRBJ2-1; 8 bases match TRBD2. The sample was PBMCs. This clonotype was sampled from a man between 18 and 35 years old in good health and CMV-seronegative. CDR3 amino acids: CASSPRGGTLYNEQFF. CDR3 DNA sequence: TGTGCCAGCTCCCCCCGGGGGGGGACCCTCTACAATGAGCAGTTCTTC.